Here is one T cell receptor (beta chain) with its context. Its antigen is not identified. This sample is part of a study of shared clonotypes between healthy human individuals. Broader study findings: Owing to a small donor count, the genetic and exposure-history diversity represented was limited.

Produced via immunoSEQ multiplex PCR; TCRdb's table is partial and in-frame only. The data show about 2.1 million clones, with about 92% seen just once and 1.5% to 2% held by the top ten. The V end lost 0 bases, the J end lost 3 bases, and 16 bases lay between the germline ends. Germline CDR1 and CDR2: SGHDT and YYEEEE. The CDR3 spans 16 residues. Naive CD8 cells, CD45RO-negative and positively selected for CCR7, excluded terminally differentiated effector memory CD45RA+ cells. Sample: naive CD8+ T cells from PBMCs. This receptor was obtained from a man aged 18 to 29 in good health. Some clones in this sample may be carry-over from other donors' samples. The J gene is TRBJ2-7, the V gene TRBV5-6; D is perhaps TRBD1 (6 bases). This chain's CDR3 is CASSLGAGAIVYEQYF. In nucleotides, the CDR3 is TGTGCCAGCAGCTTGGGGGCAGGGGCGATTGTCTACGAGCAGTACTTC.